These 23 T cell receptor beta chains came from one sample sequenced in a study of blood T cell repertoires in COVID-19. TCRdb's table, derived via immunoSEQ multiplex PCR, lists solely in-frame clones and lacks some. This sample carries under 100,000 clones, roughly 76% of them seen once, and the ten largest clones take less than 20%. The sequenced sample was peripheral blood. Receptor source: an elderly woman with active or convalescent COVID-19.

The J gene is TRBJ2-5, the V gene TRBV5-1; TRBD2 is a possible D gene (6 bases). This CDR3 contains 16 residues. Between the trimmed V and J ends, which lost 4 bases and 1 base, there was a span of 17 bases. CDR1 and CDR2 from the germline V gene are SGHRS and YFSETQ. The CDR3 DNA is TGCGCCAGCAGCCCCAACCCTCTGGGGGGCCAAGAGACCCAGTACTTC. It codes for CASSPNPLGGQETQYF.

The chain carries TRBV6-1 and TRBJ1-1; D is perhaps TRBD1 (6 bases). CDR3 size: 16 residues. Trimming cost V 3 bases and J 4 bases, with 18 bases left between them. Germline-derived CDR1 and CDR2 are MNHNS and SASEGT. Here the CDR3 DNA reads TGTGCCAGCAGTGAGGGTCGAGGCAGGGGTTTCACTGAAGCTTTCTTT. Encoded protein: CASSEGRGRGFTEAFF.

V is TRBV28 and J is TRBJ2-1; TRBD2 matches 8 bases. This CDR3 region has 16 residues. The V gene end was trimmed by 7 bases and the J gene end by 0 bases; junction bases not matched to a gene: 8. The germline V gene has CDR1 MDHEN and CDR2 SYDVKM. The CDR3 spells CASTSGGRSSYNEQFF. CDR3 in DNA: TGTGCCAGCACAAGCGGGGGTCGTAGCTCCTACAATGAGCAGTTCTTC.

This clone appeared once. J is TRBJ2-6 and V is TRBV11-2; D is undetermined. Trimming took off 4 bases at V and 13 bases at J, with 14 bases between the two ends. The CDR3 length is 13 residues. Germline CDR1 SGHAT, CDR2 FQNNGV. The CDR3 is CASSSNSWSVLTF. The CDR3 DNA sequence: TGTGCCAGCAGCTCTAATTCCTGGTCAGTCCTGACTTTC. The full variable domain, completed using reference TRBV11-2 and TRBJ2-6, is EAGVAQSPRYKIIEKRQSVAFWCNPISGHATLYWYQQILGQGPKLLIQFQNNGVVDDSQLPKDRFSAERLKGVDSTLKIQPAKLEDSAVYLCASSSNSWSVLTFGAGSRLTVL.

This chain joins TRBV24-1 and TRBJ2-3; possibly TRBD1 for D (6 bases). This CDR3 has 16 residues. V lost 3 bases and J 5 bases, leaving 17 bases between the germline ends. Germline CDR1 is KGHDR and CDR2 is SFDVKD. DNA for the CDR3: TGTGCCACCAGTGATCCCTCCGCAGGGGATAAAGATACGCAGTATTTT. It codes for CATSDPSAGDKDTQYF.

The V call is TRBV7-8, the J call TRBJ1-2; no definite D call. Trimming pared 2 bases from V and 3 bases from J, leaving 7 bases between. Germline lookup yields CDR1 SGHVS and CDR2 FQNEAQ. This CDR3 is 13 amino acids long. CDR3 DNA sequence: TGTGCCAGCAGCTTACTGTCGGACTATGGCTACACCTTC. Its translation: CASSLLSDYGYTF. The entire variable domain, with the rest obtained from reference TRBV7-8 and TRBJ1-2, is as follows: GAGVSQSPRYKVAKRGQDVALRCDPISGHVSLFWYQQALGQGPEFLTYFQNEAQLDKSGLPSDRFFAERPEGSVSTLKIQRTQQEDSAVYLCASSLLSDYGYTFGSGTRLTVV.

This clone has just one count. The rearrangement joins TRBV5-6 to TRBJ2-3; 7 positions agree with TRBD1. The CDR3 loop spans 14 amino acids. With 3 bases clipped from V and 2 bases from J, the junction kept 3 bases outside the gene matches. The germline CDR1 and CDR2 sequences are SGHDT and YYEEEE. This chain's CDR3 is CASSWGTATDTQYF. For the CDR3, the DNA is TGTGCCAGCAGCTGGGGGACAGCCACAGATACGCAGTATTTT.

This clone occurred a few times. CDR3 DNA sequence: TGTGCCAGCAGCGCCCGAGAATTCTATAATTCACCCCTCCACTTT. This codes for CASSAREFYNSPLHF. The rearrangement links TRBV9 to TRBJ1-6; D gene uncertain. The V gene lost 3 bases and the J gene lost 3 bases, with 10 bases spanning the gap. The CDR3 spans 15 residues. Per germline, CDR1 SGDLS and CDR2 YYNGEE.

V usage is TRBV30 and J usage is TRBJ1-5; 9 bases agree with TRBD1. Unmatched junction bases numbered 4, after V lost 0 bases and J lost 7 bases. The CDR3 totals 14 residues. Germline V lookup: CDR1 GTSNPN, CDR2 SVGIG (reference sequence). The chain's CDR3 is CAWSVGQGGQPQHF. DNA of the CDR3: TGTGCCTGGAGTGTGGGACAGGGAGGACAGCCCCAGCATTTT. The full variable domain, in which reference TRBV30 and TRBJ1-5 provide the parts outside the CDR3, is SQTIHQWPATLVQPVGSPLSLECTVEGTSNPNLYWYRQAAGRGLQLLFYSVGIGQISSEVPQNLSASRPQDRQFILSSKKLLLSDSGFYLCAWSVGQGGQPQHFGDGTRLSIL.

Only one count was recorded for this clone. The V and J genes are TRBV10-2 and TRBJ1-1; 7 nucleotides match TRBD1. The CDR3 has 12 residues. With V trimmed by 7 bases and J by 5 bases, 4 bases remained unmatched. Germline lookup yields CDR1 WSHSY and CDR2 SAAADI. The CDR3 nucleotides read TGCGCCAGCAACAGGGGTTGGACTGAAGCTTTCTTT. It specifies CASNRGWTEAFF.

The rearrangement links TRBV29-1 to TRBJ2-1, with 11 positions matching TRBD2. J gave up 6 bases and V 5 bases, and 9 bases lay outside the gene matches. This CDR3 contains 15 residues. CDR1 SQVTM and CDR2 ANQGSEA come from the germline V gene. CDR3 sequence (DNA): TGCAGCGTTTCCCTACTAGCGGGGGTGGCCAATGAGCAGTTCTTC. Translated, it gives CSVSLLAGVANEQFF.

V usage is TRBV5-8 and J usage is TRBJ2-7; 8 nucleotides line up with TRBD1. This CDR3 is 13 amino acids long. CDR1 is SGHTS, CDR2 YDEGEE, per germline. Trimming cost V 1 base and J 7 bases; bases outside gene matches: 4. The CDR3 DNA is TGTGCCAGCAGCTTGCAGGGGGCGTGGGAGCAGTACTTC. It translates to CASSLQGAWEQYF.

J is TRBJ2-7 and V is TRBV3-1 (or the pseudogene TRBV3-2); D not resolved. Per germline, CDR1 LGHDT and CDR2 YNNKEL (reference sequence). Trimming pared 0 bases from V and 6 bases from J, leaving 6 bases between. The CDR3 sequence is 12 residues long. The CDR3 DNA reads TGTGCCAGCAGCCAAGATCTTCGCGAGCAGTACTTC. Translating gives CASSQDLREQYF.

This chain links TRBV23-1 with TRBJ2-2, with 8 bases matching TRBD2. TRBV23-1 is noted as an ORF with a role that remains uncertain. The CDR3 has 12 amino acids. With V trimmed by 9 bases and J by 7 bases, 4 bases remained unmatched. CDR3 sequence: CARRGDYGELFF. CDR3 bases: TGCGCCAGGCGGGGGGATTACGGGGAGCTGTTTTTT.

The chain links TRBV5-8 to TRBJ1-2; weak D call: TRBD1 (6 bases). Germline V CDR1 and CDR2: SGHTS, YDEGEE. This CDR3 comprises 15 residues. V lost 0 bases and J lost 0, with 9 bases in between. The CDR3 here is CASSLGTAANYGYTF. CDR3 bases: TGTGCCAGCAGCTTGGGGACAGCAGCTAACTATGGCTACACCTTC.

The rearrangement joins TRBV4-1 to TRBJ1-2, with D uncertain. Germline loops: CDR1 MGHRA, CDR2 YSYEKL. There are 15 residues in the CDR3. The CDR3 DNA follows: TGCCCCACCAGTCCACTCCCCATACCTAACTATGGCTACACCTTC. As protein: CPTSPLPIPNYGYTF.

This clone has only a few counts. The CDR3 loop reads CASSLIQGEQFF. CDR3 coding DNA: TGTGCCAGCAGCTTAATCCAGGGTGAGCAGTTCTTC. This chain links TRBV7-8 with TRBJ2-1, with D tentatively TRBD1 (5 bases). The CDR3 has 12 residues. Germline-derived CDR1 and CDR2 are SGHVS and FQNEAQ. Trimming took 2 bases from V and 9 from J, leaving 8 bases between them.

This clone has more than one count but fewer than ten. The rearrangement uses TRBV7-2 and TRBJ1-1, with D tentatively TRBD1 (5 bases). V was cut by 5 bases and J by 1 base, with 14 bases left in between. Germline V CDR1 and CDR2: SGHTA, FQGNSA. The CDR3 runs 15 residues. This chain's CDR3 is CASSQQGRRNTEAFF. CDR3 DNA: TGTGCCAGCAGCCAGCAGGGTAGACGGAACACTGAAGCTTTCTTT.

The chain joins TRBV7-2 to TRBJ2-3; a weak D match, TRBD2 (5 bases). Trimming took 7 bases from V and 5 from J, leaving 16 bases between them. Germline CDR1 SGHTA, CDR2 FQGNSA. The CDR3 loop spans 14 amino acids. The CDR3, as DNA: TGTGCCAGCACCCTCTTCGGGGTTGGAGATACGCAGTATTTT. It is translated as CASTLFGVGDTQYF.

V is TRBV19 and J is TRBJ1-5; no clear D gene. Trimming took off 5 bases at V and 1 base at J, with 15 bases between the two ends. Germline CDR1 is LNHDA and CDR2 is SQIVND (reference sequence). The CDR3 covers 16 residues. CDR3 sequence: CASSPSGGGSNQPQHF. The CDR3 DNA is TGTGCCAGTAGTCCCTCGGGAGGAGGGAGCAATCAGCCCCAGCATTTT.

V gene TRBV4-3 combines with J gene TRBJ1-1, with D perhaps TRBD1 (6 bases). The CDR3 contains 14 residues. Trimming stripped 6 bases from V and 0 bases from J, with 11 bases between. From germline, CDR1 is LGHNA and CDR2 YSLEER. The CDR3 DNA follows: TGCGCCAGCAGTCTGGACAGACTGAACACTGAAGCTTTCTTT. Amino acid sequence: CASSLDRLNTEAFF.

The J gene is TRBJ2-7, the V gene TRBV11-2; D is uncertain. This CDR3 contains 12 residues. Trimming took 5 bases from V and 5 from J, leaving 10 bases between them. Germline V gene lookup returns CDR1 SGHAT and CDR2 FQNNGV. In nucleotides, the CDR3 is TGTGCCAGCAGCCCAAATCGGGACGAGCAGTACTTC. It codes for CASSPNRDEQYF.

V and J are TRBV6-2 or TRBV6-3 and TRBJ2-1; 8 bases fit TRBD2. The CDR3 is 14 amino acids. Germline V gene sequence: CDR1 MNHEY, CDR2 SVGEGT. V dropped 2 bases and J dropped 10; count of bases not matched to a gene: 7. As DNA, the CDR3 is TGTGCCAGCAGTTACGAGACTAGCGCGAGGGAGCAGTTCTTC. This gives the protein CASSYETSAREQFF.